Below, 23 T cell receptor beta chains from the same sample are listed, as sequenced in a study of cytomegalovirus exposure and HLA in healthy donors. The PCR had 60 Vbeta and 13 Jbeta primers. Profiling relied on immunoSEQ multiplex PCR, and the TCRdb table lists in-frame clones only, not all of them. In the table there are approximately 120,000 clones, over 60% of which are singletons. The sequenced sample consisted of PBMCs. These receptors were obtained from a woman aged 40 to 50 in good health and CMV-seropositive.

In nucleotides, the CDR3 is TGCGCCAGCGTAGGGGTGCTGAACACTGAAGCTTTCTTT. Translating gives CASVGVLNTEAFF. J is TRBJ1-1 and V is TRBV5-1; maybe TRBD1 (5 bases). This CDR3 spans 13 amino acids. The germline CDR1 and CDR2 sequences are SGHRS and YFSETQ. V was shortened by 7 bases and J by 0 bases, with 10 bases between the two germline ends.

The rearrangement joins TRBV2 to TRBJ2-3; 7 positions agree with TRBD2. Germline assignment: CDR1 SNHLY and CDR2 FYNNEI. The CDR3 runs to 15 residues. The CDR3 is CASRASGGGTDTQYF. Here the CDR3 DNA reads TGTGCTTCTCGAGCTTCCGGGGGAGGGACAGATACGCAGTATTTT.

CDR3 sequence: CASSLRSGRIRETQYF. CDR3 DNA: TGTGCCAGCAGCTTGAGGAGCGGGAGGATTCGGGAGACCCAGTACTTC. This sequence joins TRBV5-6 and TRBJ2-5, with 9 positions matching TRBD2. Germline loops: CDR1 SGHDT, CDR2 YYEEEE. This CDR3 spans 16 amino acids. V was pared by 1 base and J by 5 bases, with 9 bases of the junction left unmatched.

The chain couples TRBV6-1 to TRBJ1-5; the match to TRBD1 covers 9 bases. CDR3 length: 15 amino acids. Germline lookup yields CDR1 MNHNS and CDR2 SASEGT. Trimming cost V 3 bases and J 6 bases; bases outside gene matches: 6. CDR3: CASSELDRGSQPQHF. CDR3 nucleotides: TGTGCCAGCAGTGAGCTGGACAGGGGAAGTCAGCCCCAGCATTTT.

This chain joins TRBV27 and TRBJ2-7; TRBD1 matches 7 bases. CDR1 is MNHEY and CDR2 is SMNVEV in the germline V gene (reference sequence). CDR3 length: 17 amino acids. Trimming removed 4 bases from V and 5 bases from J; junction bases left unmatched: 17. The CDR3 nucleotides are TGTGCCAGCAGTTCCTCCCTCTCGACAGGGAATATCCACGAGCAGTACTTC. Amino acid sequence: CASSSSLSTGNIHEQYF.

This chain uses TRBV5-1 with TRBJ1-4; weak D call: TRBD1 (6 bases). This CDR3 region has 17 residues. The V gene's germline CDR1 is SGHRS and CDR2 YFSETQ. Trimming cost V 0 bases and J 5 bases, with 17 bases left between them. For the CDR3, the DNA is TGCGCCAGCAGCTTGGTACCTTCGTGGCAGGGGAATGAAAAACTGTTTTTT. This codes for CASSLVPSWQGNEKLFF.

The chain joins TRBV19 to TRBJ2-3, with 11 nucleotides matching TRBD2. The length of the CDR3 is 15 residues. Trimming at V came to 6 bases and at J to 6 bases, leaving 8 bases not matched to a gene. CDR1 is LNHDA and CDR2 is SQIVND in the germline V gene (reference sequence). CDR3: CASSLLAGVTDTQYF. CDR3 DNA: TGTGCCAGTAGCTTACTAGCGGGAGTAACCGATACGCAGTATTTT.

This clone was seen once. The V call is TRBV2, the J call TRBJ1-4; D is undetermined. CDR1 is SNHLY, CDR2 FYNNEI, per germline. V was cut by 8 bases and J by 0 bases, with 10 bases left in between. This CDR3 is built from 14 residues. CDR3 amino acids: CASWAGATNEKLFF. The CDR3 region has the DNA TGTGCCAGCTGGGCCGGTGCAACTAATGAAAAACTGTTTTTT.

The chain joins TRBV2 to TRBJ1-2; 9 nucleotides match TRBD1. J was trimmed by 2 bases and V by 6 bases; bases with no gene match: 10. CDR3 length: 16 residues. Germline assignment: CDR1 SNHLY and CDR2 FYNNEI. CDR3 coding DNA: TGTGCCAGCAGAGACGAACGGACAGGGGTGAACTATGGCTACACCTTC. It codes for CASRDERTGVNYGYTF.

The chain couples TRBV6-5 to TRBJ1-2; 9 nucleotides line up with TRBD1. This CDR3 has 13 residues. Germline assignment: CDR1 MNHEY and CDR2 SVGAGI. V gave up 7 bases and J gave up 6 bases; unmatched junction bases: 6. The CDR3 DNA sequence: TGTGCCAGCACCCGGACAGGGGCGAATGGCTACACCTTC. This codes for CASTRTGANGYTF.

J is TRBJ2-5 and V is TRBV4-1; 11 bases map to TRBD2. J lost 4 bases, V lost 5 bases, and 6 bases had no gene match. Germline lookup yields CDR1 MGHRA and CDR2 YSYEKL. The CDR3 is 15 amino acids. The CDR3 DNA reads as TGCGCCAGCAGCTTACCTCTAGCGGGAGGAGAGACCCAGTACTTC. Translation: CASSLPLAGGETQYF.

The rearrangement links TRBV6-1 to TRBJ1-3, with 10 positions matching TRBD1. From germline, CDR1 is MNHNS and CDR2 SASEGT. The CDR3 runs to 16 residues. J was trimmed by 4 bases and V by 3 bases; bases with no gene match: 6. The chain's CDR3 is CASSEATGGAGNTIYF. DNA of the CDR3: TGTGCCAGCAGTGAGGCGACAGGGGGCGCGGGAAACACCATATATTTT.

The chain uses TRBV10-3 and TRBJ2-3; D call uncertain. Trimming removed 3 bases from V and 5 bases from J, with 12 bases in between. Germline V gene data show CDR1 as ENHRY and CDR2 as SYGVKD. The CDR3 is made up of 14 amino acids. The CDR3 spells CAISEVLGGDTQYF. CDR3 nucleotides: TGTGCCATCAGTGAAGTGTTAGGCGGAGATACGCAGTATTTT.

This chain links TRBV5-4 with TRBJ2-7; D possibly corresponds to TRBD1 (5 bases). V was shortened by 0 bases and J by 3 bases, with 10 bases between the two germline ends. The CDR3 has 14 amino acids. Looked up from germline, CDR1 is SGHNT and CDR2 is YYREEE (reference sequence). In nucleotides, the CDR3 is TGTGCCAGCAGCTTGGCCGGGCAGGGCTACGAGCAGTACTTC. It translates to CASSLAGQGYEQYF.

Note on this clone: Other DNA sequences in this sample translate to the same CDR3. V usage is TRBV2 and J usage is TRBJ2-7; D not resolved. CDR3 size: 11 residues. The ends were cut back, 4 bases at V and 2 bases at J, with 3 bases in the middle. In germline, CDR1 is SNHLY, CDR2 FYNNEI. CDR3 sequence: CASSGAYEQYF. The CDR3 DNA reads TGTGCCAGCAGTGGAGCCTACGAGCAGTACTTC.

The chain is built from TRBV7-9 and TRBJ2-5; D is uncertain. Per the germline V gene, CDR1 is SEHNR and CDR2 is FQNEAQ (reference sequence). V dropped 2 bases and J dropped 0 bases, with 7 bases sitting between them. The CDR3 is made up of 14 amino acids. CDR3 region: CASSLSQNQETQYF. The CDR3 coding sequence is TGTGCCAGCAGCTTAAGTCAGAACCAAGAGACCCAGTACTTC.

CDR3 DNA sequence: TGTGCCAGCAGTGAACGACCTAGCGGGAGGGCCGGGTCCTACGAGCAGTACTTC. As protein: CASSERPSGRAGSYEQYF. This chain joins TRBV2 and TRBJ2-7; 12 bases fit TRBD2. The trim removed 2 bases at V and 1 base at J, leaving 9 bases unmatched. Germline-derived CDR1 and CDR2 are SNHLY and FYNNEI. The CDR3 has 18 amino acids.

The rearrangement uses TRBV27 and TRBJ2-7; 10 nucleotides match TRBD1. This CDR3 comprises 14 residues. Germline CDR1 MNHEY, CDR2 SMNVEV (reference sequence). J lost 5 bases, V lost 2 bases, and 3 bases had no gene match. The CDR3, as DNA: TGTGCCAGCAGTTTAAGGGACAGGGGTCACGAGCAGTACTTC. It yields the protein CASSLRDRGHEQYF.

The J gene is TRBJ2-7, the V gene TRBV5-1, with 10 bases identical to TRBD2. The CDR3 runs 17 residues. Germline CDR1 is SGHRS and CDR2 is YFSETQ. V lost 0 bases, J lost 2 bases, and 8 bases stayed unmatched. The CDR3 loop reads CASSLASSGSYPYEQYF. Written as DNA, the CDR3 is TGCGCCAGCAGCTTGGCGTCTAGCGGGAGCTACCCCTACGAGCAGTACTTC.

This chain joins TRBV30 and TRBJ2-7; 8 bases line up with TRBD1. After removal of 6 bases from V and 3 bases from J, the junction contained 13 bases not matched to a gene. This CDR3 spans 15 amino acids. Germline CDR1 reads GTSNPN; CDR2 reads SVGIG (reference sequence). The CDR3 reads CACRRGDRTNYEQYF. DNA for the CDR3: TGTGCCTGCCGAAGGGGGGACAGGACAAACTACGAGCAGTACTTC.

The chain employs TRBV18 and TRBJ2-1, with D perhaps matching TRBD1 (5 bases). The CDR3 totals 15 residues. CDR1 and CDR2 (germline): KGHSH, LQKENI. Trimming shortened V by 3 bases and J by 5 bases, and 14 bases separated the two germline ends. CDR3 protein: CASSPPRAGHNEQFF. The CDR3 DNA reads as TGTGCCAGCTCACCTCCCCGGGCAGGGCACAATGAGCAGTTCTTC.

This clone came up once. The rearrangement uses TRBV5-6 and TRBJ2-1; 16 nucleotides agree with TRBD2. The CDR3 runs 16 residues. Germline-derived CDR1 and CDR2 are SGHDT and YYEEEE. After removal of 4 bases from V and 7 bases from J, the junction contained 5 bases not matched to a gene. This CDR3 is CASSGGLAGGANEQFF. The CDR3 DNA follows: TGTGCCAGCAGCGGGGGACTAGCGGGAGGGGCTAATGAGCAGTTCTTC.

This chain uses TRBV7-3 with TRBJ2-1, with 9 nucleotides matching TRBD1. The CDR3 length is 15 residues. V was pared by 5 bases and J by 0 bases, with 2 bases of the junction left unmatched. Germline lookup yields CDR1 SGHTA and CDR2 FQGTGA. The CDR3 here is CASSQTGGSYNEQFF. The CDR3 DNA follows: TGTGCCAGCAGCCAGACAGGGGGCTCCTACAATGAGCAGTTCTTC.